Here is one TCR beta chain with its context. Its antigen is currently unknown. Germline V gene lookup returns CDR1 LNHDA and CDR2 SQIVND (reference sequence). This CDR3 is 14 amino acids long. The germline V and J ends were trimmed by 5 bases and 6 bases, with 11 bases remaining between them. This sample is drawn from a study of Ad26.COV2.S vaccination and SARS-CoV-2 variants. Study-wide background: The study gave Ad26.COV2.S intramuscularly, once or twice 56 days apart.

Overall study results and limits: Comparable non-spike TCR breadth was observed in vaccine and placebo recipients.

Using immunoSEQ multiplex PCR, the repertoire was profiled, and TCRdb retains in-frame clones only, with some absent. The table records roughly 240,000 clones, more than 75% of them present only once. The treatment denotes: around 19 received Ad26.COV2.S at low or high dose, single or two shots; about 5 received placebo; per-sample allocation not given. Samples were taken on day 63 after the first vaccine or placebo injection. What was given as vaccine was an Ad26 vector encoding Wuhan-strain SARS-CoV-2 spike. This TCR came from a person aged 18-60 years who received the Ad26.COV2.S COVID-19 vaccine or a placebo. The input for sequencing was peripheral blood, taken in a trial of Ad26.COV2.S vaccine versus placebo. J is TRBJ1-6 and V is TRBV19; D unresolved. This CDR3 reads CASSPGASNSPLHF. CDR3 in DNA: TGTGCCAGTAGTCCCGGAGCCTCTAATTCACCCCTCCACTTT.